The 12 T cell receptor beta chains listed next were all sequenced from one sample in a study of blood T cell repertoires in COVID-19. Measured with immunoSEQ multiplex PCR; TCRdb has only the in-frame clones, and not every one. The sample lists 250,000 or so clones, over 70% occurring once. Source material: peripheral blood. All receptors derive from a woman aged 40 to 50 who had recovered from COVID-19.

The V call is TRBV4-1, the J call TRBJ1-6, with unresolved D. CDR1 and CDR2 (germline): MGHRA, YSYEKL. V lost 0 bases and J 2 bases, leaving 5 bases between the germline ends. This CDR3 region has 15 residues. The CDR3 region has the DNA TGCGCCAGCAGCCAAGATGGGCCCTATAATTCACCCCTCCACTTT. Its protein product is CASSQDGPYNSPLHF.

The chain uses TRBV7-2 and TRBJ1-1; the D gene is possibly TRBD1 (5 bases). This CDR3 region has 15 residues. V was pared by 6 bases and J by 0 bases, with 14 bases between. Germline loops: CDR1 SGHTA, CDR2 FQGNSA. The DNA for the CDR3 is TGTGCCAGCAGATCCCAGGGCGCGATGAACACTGAAGCTTTCTTT. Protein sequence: CASRSQGAMNTEAFF.

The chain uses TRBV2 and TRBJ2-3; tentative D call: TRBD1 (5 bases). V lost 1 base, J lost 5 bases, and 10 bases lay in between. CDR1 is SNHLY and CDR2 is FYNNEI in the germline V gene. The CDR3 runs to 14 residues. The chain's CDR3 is CASSEGPQGDTQYF. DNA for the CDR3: TGTGCCAGCAGTGAAGGTCCCCAGGGAGATACGCAGTATTTT. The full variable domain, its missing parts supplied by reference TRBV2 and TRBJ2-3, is EPEVTQTPSHQVTQMGQEVILRCVPISNHLYFYWYRQILGQKVEFLVSFYNNEISEKSEIFDDQFSVERPDGSNFTLKIRSTKLEDSAMYFCASSEGPQGDTQYFGPGTRLTVL.

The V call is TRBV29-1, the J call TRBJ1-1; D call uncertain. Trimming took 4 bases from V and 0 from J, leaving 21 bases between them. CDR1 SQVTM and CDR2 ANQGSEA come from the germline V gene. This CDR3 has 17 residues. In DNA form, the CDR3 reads TGCAGCGTTGCCGTAAGTGGAACAGCTGGTTTGAACACTGAAGCTTTCTTT. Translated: CSVAVSGTAGLNTEAFF.

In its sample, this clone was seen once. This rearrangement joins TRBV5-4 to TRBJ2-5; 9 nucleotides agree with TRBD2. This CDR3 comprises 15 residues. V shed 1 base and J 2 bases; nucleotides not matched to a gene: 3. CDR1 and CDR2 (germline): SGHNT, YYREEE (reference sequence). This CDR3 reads CASSLLAGSQETQYF. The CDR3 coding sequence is TGTGCCAGCAGCTTGCTAGCGGGGAGTCAAGAGACCCAGTACTTC.

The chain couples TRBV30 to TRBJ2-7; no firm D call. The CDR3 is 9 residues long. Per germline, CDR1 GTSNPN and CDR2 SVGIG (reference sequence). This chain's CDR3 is CARTREQYF. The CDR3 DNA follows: TGTGCTAGAACCCGAGAGCAGTACTTC.

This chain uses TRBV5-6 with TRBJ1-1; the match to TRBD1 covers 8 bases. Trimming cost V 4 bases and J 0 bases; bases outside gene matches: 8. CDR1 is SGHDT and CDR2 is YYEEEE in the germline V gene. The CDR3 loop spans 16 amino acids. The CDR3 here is CASSPRTGFMNTEAFF. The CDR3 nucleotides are TGTGCCAGCAGCCCCAGGACAGGGTTTATGAACACTGAAGCTTTCTTT.

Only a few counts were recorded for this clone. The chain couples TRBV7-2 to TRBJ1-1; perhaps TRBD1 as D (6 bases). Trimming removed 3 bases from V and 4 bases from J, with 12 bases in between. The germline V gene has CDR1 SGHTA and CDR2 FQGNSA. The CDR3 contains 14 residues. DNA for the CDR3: TGTGCCAGCAGCTTCCGGACAGCCAGCACTGAAGCTTTCTTT. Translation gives CASSFRTASTEAFF.

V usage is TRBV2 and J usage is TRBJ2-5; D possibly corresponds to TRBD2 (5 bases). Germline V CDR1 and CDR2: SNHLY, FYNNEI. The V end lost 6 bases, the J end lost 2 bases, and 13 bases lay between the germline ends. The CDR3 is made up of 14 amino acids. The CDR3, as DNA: TGTGCCAGCAGAGACTCACTAGGGCAAGAGACCCAGTACTTC. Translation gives CASRDSLGQETQYF. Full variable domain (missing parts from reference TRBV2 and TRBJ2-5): EPEVTQTPSHQVTQMGQEVILRCVPISNHLYFYWYRQILGQKVEFLVSFYNNEISEKSEIFDDQFSVERPDGSNFTLKIRSTKLEDSAMYFCASRDSLGQETQYFGPGTRLLVL.

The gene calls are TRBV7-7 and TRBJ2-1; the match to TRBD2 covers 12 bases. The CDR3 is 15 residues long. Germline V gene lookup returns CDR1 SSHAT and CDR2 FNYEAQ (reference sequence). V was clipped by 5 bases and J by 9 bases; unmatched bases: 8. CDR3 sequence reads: CASSPSGGALGEQFF. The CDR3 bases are TGTGCCAGCAGCCCTAGCGGGGGGGCCTTAGGTGAGCAGTTCTTC.

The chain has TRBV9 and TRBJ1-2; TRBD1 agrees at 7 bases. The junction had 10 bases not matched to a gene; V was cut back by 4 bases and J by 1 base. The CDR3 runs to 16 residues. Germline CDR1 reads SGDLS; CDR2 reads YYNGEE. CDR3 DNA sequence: TGTGCCAGCAGCTCCCGCGAGGACAGGTTTAACTATGGCTACACCTTC. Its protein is CASSSREDRFNYGYTF.

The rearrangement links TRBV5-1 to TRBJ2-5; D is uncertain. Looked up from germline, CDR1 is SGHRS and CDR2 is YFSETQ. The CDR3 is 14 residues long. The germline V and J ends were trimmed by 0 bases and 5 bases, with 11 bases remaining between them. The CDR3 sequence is CASSLASPSETQYF. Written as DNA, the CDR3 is TGCGCCAGCAGCTTGGCCTCCCCCTCGGAGACCCAGTACTTC.